This T cell receptor beta chain was captured by sequencing in a study of blood T cell repertoires in COVID-19. J was trimmed by 1 base and V by 1 base; bases with no gene match: 6. The germline gives CDR1 SGDLS, CDR2 YYNGEE. This CDR3 comprises 18 residues. Data came from immunoSEQ multiplex PCR; TCRdb stores just in-frame clones and leaves some out. The sample consists of approximately 200,000 clones, approximately 78% of them appearing once. The rearrangement joins TRBV9 to TRBJ2-1, with 12 bases identical to TRBD2. The TCR was taken from an elderly woman with acute or convalescent COVID-19. Specimen: peripheral blood. The CDR3 DNA is TGTGCCAGCAGCGTAACTTCGACTAGCGGGAGTTCCTACAATGAGCAGTTCTTC. Its translation is CASSVTSTSGSSYNEQFF.